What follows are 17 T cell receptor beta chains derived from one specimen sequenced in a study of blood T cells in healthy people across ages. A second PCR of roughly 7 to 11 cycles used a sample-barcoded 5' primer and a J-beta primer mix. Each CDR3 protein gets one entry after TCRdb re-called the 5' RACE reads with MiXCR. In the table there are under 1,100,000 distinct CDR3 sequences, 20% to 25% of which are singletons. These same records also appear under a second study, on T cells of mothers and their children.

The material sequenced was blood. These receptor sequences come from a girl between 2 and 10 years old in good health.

CDR3: CASSRTPLGTEAFF. In DNA, the CDR3 is TGTGCCAGCAGTCGGACACCCCTAGGCACTGAAGCTTTCTTT. The rearrangement joins TRBV27 to TRBJ1-1; D may be TRBD1 (5 bases). Germline lookup yields CDR1 MNHEY and CDR2 SMNVEV (reference sequence). Trimming pared 5 bases from V and 4 bases from J, leaving 14 bases between. The CDR3 has 14 amino acids.

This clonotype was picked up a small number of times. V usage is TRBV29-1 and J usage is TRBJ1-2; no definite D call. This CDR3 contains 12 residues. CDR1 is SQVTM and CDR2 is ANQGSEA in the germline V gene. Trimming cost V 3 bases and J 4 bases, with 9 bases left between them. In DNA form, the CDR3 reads TGCAGCGTTGATTCGGGGTCCTATGGCTACACCTTC. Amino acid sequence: CSVDSGSYGYTF.

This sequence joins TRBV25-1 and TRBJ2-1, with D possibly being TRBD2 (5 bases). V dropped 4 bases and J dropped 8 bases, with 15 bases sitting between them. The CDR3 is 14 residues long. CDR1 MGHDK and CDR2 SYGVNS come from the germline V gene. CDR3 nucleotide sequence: TGTGCCAGCAGTGTTTTGGTTGACGGGGATGAGCAGTTCTTC. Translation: CASSVLVDGDEQFF.

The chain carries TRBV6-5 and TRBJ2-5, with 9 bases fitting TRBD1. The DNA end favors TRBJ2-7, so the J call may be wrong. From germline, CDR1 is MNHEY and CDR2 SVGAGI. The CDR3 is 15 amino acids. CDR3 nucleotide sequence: TGTGCCAGCGCTAAAACAGGGGGCGTAGGCTACGAGCAGTACTTC. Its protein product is CASAKTGGVGYEQYF.

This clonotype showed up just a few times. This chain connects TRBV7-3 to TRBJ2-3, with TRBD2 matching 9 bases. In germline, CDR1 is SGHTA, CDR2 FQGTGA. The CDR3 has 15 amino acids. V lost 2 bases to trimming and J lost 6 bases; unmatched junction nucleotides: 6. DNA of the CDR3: TGTGCCAGCAGCTTAGCGAGCGGGGGGTGGGATACGCAGTATTTT. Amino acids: CASSLASGGWDTQYF.

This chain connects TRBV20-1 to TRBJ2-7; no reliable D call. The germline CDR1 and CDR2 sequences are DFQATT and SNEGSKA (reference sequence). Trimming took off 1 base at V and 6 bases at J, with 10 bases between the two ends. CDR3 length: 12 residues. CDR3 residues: CSARVREREQYF. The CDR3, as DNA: TGCAGTGCTAGAGTAAGAGAGCGCGAGCAGTACTTC.

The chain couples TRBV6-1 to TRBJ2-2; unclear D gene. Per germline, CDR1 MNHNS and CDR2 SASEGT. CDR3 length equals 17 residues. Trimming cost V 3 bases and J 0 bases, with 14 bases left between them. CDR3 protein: CASSDWFGSTNTGELFF. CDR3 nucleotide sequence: TGTGCCAGCAGTGATTGGTTCGGGTCAACGAACACCGGGGAGCTGTTTTTT.

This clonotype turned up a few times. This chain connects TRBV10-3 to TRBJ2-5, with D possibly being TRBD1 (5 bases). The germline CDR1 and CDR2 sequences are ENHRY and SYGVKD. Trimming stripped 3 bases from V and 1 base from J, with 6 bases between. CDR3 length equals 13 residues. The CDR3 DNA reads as TGTGCCATCAGTGATGACAGCCAAGAGACCCAGTACTTC. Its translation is CAISDDSQETQYF.

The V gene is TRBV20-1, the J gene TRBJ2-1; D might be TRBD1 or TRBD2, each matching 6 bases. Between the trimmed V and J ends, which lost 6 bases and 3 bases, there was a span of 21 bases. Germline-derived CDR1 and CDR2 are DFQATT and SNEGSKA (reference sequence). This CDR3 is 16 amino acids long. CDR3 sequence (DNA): TGCAGTGCCACCAAAGGGGGGATTGCGGTCTACAATGAGCAGTTCTTC. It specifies CSATKGGIAVYNEQFF.

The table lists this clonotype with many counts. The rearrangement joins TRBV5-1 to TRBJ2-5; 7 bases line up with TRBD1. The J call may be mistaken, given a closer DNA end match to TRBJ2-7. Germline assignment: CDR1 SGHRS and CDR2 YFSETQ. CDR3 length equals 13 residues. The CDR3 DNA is TGCGCCAGCAGCGCCGGACAGGCCTACGAGCAGTACTTC. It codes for CASSAGQAYEQYF.

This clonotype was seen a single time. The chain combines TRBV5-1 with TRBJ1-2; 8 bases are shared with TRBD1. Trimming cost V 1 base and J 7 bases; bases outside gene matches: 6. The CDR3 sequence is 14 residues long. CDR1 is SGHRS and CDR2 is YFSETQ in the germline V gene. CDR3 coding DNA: TGCGCCAGCAGCTTGCCCGACAGGGGCATTGGCTACACCTTC. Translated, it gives CASSLPDRGIGYTF.

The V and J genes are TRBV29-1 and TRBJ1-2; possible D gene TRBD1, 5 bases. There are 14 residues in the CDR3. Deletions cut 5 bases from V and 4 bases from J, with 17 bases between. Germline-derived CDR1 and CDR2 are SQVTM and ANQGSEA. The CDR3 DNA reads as TGCAGCGTTACCCCTCGGGGGGGAGGCTATGGCTACACCTTC. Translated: CSVTPRGGGYGYTF.

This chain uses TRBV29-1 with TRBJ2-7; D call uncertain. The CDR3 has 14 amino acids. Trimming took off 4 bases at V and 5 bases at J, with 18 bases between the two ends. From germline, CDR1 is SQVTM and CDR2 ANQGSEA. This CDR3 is CSVGLRTPLDEQYF. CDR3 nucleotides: TGCAGCGTTGGATTGCGGACGCCGTTGGACGAGCAGTACTTC.

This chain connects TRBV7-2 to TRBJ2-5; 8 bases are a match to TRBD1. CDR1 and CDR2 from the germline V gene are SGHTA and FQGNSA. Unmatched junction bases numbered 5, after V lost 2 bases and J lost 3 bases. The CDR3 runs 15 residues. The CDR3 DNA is TGTGCCAGCAGCTTAAGACAGGGGAAGGAAGAGACCCAGTACTTC. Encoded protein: CASSLRQGKEETQYF.

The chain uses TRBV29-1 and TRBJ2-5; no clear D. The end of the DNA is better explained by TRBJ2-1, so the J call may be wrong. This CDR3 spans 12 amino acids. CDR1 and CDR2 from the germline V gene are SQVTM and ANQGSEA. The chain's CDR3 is CSVDLGNNEQFF. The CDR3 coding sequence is TGCAGCGTTGATTTAGGGAACAATGAGCAGTTCTTC.

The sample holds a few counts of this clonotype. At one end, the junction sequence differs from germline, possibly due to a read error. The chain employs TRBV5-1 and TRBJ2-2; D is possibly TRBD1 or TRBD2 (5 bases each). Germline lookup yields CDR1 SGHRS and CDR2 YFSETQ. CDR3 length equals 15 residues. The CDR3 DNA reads TGCGCCAGCAGCTTGGAGATAGCTACGACTGGGGGGCTGTTTTTT. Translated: CASSLEIATTGGLFF. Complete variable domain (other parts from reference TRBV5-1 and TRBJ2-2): KAGVTQTPRYLIKTRGQQVTLSCSPISGHRSVSWYQQTPGQGLQFLFEYFSETQRNKGNFPGRFSGRQFSNSRSEMNVSTLELGDSALYLCASSLEIATTGGLFFGEGSRLTVL.

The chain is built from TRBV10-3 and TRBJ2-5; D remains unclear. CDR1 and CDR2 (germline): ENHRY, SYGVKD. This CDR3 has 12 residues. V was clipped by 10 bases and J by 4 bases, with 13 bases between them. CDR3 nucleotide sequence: TGTGCCACCTCCGGCCACGTAGAGACCCAGTACTTC. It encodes CATSGHVETQYF.